This TCR beta chain was recovered during a study of OX40 agonist ivuxolimab in advanced cancers. Study-level background: Age averaged 60 years (range about 20 to 80), and around 87% were male. Overall study findings and caveats: On average, a greater number of expanded clones characterised CD8+ T cells relative to CD4+. Among the lowest levels of clonal expansion were found in partial responders at 0.1-3.0 mg/kg.

Produced via immunoSEQ multiplex PCR; TCRdb's table is partial and in-frame only. The top ten hold 0.15% to 0.2% of the sample, which has around 95,000 clones, 90% seen once. CDR3 length: 15 amino acids. V dropped 8 bases and J dropped 6; count of bases not matched to a gene: 12. Germline CDR1 reads MNHEY; CDR2 reads SMNVEV (reference sequence). Baseline was the first blood sampling point, followed by cycle 4 day 1 and cycle 7 day 1. Only one count was recorded for this clone. Its antigen is unidentified. The receptor was derived from an adult with an advanced solid tumor such as melanoma, head and neck, liver or kidney cancer. The chain employs TRBV27 and TRBJ2-1; 8 bases map to TRBD2. Sequenced material: CD4+ or CD8+ T cells sorted from blood, taken in a trial of the OX40 agonist ivuxolimab. The CDR3 bases are TGTGCCAGCGTCGGGACTGGCGGGAGGTTCAATGAGCAGTTCTTC. Its translation: CASVGTGGRFNEQFF.